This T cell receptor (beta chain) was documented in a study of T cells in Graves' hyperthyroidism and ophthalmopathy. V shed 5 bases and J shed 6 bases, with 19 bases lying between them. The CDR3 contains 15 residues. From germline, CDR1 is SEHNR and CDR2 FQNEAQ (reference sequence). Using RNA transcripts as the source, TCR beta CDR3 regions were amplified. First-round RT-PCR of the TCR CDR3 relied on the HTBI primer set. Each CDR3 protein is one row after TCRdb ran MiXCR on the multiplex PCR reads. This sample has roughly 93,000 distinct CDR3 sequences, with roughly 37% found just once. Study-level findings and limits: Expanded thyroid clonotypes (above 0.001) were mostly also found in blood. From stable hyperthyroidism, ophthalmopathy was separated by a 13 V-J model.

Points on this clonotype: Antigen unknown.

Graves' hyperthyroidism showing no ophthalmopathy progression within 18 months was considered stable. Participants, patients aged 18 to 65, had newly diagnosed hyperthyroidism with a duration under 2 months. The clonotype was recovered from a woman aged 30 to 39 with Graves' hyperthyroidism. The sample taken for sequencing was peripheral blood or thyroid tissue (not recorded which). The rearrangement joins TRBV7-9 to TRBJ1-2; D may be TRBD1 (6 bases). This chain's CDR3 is CASSPPPGHPDGYTF. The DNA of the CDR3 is TGTGCCAGCAGCCCCCCCCCGGGACATCCGGATGGCTACACCTTC.